This paragraph covers one T cell receptor beta chain sequence. Its cognate antigen is unknown. Library construction for TCR beta used iRepertoire HTBI primers and Arm-PCR of CDR3 regions. TCRdb re-analysed the multiplex PCR reads in MiXCR, keeping a single row per CDR3 protein. The profile shows approximately 230,000 distinct CDR3 sequences, about 16% of them singletons. The junction had 6 bases not matched to a gene; V was cut back by 3 bases and J by 7 bases. Per the germline V gene, CDR1 is KGHSH and CDR2 is LQKENI. This CDR3 spans 15 amino acids. This record belongs to a study of regulatory T cells in long-lasting Graves disease. Study results and caveats: Persistent Graves' patients showed a TCR diversity that was lower than that of newly diagnosed ones. Sampling was limited to peripheral blood rather than thyroid tissue.

Time point specified: newly diagnosed GD, antithyroid drugs for less than 3 months. Preparation of the TCR library used RNA extracted from PBMCs. The sequence was collected from a female donor with Graves disease. The sequencing here drew on peripheral blood mononuclear cells (PBMCs), taken at new diagnosis, from a patient treated with antithyroid drugs. J is TRBJ2-2 and V is TRBV18; 9 bases fit TRBD1. The DNA for the CDR3 is TGTGCCAGCTCACCTAACAGGGGGCATAGCGGGGAGCTGTTTTTT. This gives the protein CASSPNRGHSGELFF.